The rows below give T cell receptor beta chains drawn from one sample of a study of cytomegalovirus exposure and HLA in healthy donors. Clones were sequenced by immunoSEQ multiplex PCR, and TCRdb holds only the in-frame ones, with some missing. The table has about 140,000 clones, more than 70% seen once; the top ten hold about 2.9%. Sequenced: PBMCs. These TCRs come from a man in his forties in good health and CMV-seronegative. Each CDR3 is given with its conserved first and last residue.

V gene,J gene,CDR3 length,CDR3 protein
TRBV6-1,TRBJ2-7,11,CAVGGAYEQYF
TRBV18,TRBJ2-6,18,CASSQGQGALSGANVLTF
TRBV6-1,TRBJ1-2,14,CASIPGQGESGYTF
TRBV29-1,TRBJ2-2,15,CSVETGGPGTGELFF
TRBV2,TRBJ2-1,13,CASSPTEFNEQFF
TRBV14,TRBJ2-7,16,CASSPTLAGTLYEQYF
TRBV28,TRBJ2-5,13,CASRQGAQETQYF
TRBV7-3,TRBJ2-7,13,CASSQDRDRRQYF
TRBV5-4,TRBJ2-7,15,CASSPGGAGGYEQYF
TRBV9,TRBJ2-5,16,CASSVASGRAGETQYF
TRBV6-5,TRBJ2-7,15,CASSLGQGAAYEQYF
TRBV5-1,TRBJ1-2,12,CASSLEGAGYTF
TRBV5-6,TRBJ1-1,13,CASSKDRGTEAFF
TRBV7-3,TRBJ1-2,13,CASSLFPGNDYTF
TRBV29-1,TRBJ2-7,13,CSVEESTGVEQYF
TRBV6-1,TRBJ2-7,15,CASSESGKGSYEQYF
TRBV6-5,TRBJ2-3,15,CASSYRGGGTDTQYF
TRBV30,TRBJ1-1,12,CAWGGQGREAFF
TRBV4-2,TRBJ1-1,16,CASSQEGQAMNTEAFF
TRBV28,TRBJ2-5,15,CASSLGLARGETQYF
TRBV9,TRBJ2-5,20,CASSVATGVRSGGALETQYF
TRBV30,TRBJ1-2,12,CAWSVSSYGYTF
TRBV6-5,TRBJ2-5,15,CASSYQPQAQETQYF
TRBV29-1,TRBJ1-2,13,CSAREGQDYGYTF
TRBV7-8,TRBJ2-1,17,CASSLVASHFDYNEQFF
TRBV4-2,TRBJ1-2,12,CASSADRPGYTF
TRBV27,TRBJ2-7,14,CASTPRGPPYEQYF
TRBV6-1,TRBJ2-1,13,CASNSWRDNEQFF
TRBV7-2,TRBJ2-3,18,CASSLAPSSGGEWDTQYF
TRBV19,TRBJ1-4,11,CASREGVELFF
TRBV2,TRBJ2-5,11,CASSEYETQYF
TRBV5-1,TRBJ2-7,16,CASSLVAGSASYEQYF
TRBV21-1,TRBJ2-3,17,CASSACGLAGVADTQYF
TRBV29-1,TRBJ1-3,15,CSAMRQGGMGNTIYF
TRBV5-6,TRBJ2-7,14,CASSPGHWSDEQYF
TRBV5-4,TRBJ2-3,13,CASSHRSEESQYF
TRBV6-6,TRBJ1-1,15,CASSYPGTGHTEAFF
TRBV6-1,TRBJ2-1,17,CASSEAGPWTQLNEQFF
TRBV30,TRBJ1-2,12,CAYGGGGYGYTF
TRBV29-1,TRBJ2-3,13,CSVLRGLTDTQYF
TRBV15,TRBJ2-3,12,CATSRDTDTQYF
TRBV7-3,TRBJ2-5,16,CASSLTGTSGAETQYF
TRBV7-9,TRBJ2-5,14,CASSQGQAQETQYF
TRBV6-6,TRBJ2-7,14,CASSYGQGYNEQYF
TRBV5-1,TRBJ2-5,15,CASSTERGALETQYF
TRBV2,TRBJ2-7,14,CASGLLAGSYEQYF
TRBV5-4,TRBJ1-1,14,CASREDREYTEAFF
TRBV4-2,TRBJ2-1,16,CASSGRLAGGYNEQFF
TRBV6-5,TRBJ1-6,15,CASSPYSGVGSPLHF
TRBV19,TRBJ2-7,15,CASSTGGHSGYEQYF
TRBV7-2,TRBJ1-5,14,CASSLTGKDQPQHF
TRBV18,TRBJ1-1,15,CASSPDRVVDTEAFF
TRBV30,TRBJ1-4,13,CASPGGTNEKLFF
TRBV6-1,TRBJ1-2,15,CASSEDPGGTFGYTF
TRBV6-5,TRBJ1-1,14,CASSRGGSSTEAFF